This TCR beta chain is drawn from a study of control samples from healthy donors and cancer patients. TCRdb's table, derived via immunoSEQ multiplex PCR, lists solely in-frame clones and lacks some. The sample carries about 85,000 clones, approximately 89% recorded once. Looked up from germline, CDR1 is SGHAT and CDR2 is FQNNGV. The CDR3 covers 16 residues. Trimming removed 1 base from V and 8 bases from J; junction bases left unmatched: 12. Sequencing was done on a sample of blood. This clonotype was sampled from a man aged 50 to 60 in good health. The genes are TRBV11-2 and TRBJ1-1, with 8 bases fitting TRBD1. The CDR3, as DNA: TGTGCCAGCAGCTTAGGGGGACGTACAGGGACAGGAGAAGCTTTCTTT. Its protein product is CASSLGGRTGTGEAFF.